The subject of this entry is one TCR beta chain. CDR1 MDHEN and CDR2 SYDVKM come from the germline V gene. Trimming took off 5 bases at V and 9 bases at J, with 29 bases between the two ends. The CDR3 is 18 amino acids. These data come from a study of OX40 agonist ivuxolimab in advanced cancers. The repertoire was sequenced with immunoSEQ multiplex PCR; TCRdb's copy has only in-frame clones and lacks some. There are about 64,000 clones in the sample; under 90% occur only once, and less than 2.5% lies in the top ten. This TCR was recovered from an adult with an advanced solid tumor such as melanoma, head and neck, liver or kidney cancer. Sequenced here: CD4+ or CD8+ T cells sorted from blood, sampled in a trial of the OX40 agonist ivuxolimab. The chain joins TRBV28 to TRBJ2-1; possibly TRBD1 for D (6 bases). The CDR3 is CASSLPQGWGFYISEQFF. Written as DNA, the CDR3 is TGTGCCAGCAGTCTACCCCAGGGGTGGGGTTTTTATATAAGTGAGCAGTTCTTC.